This TCR beta chain was sequenced in a study of Ad26.COV2.S vaccination and SARS-CoV-2 variants. Specified treatment: 19 received Ad26.COV2.S at low or high dose, single or two shots; five or six received placebo; per-sample allocation not given. Specimen acquisition occurred on day 63 following the initial vaccine or placebo injection. As for this clone: Its specificity is unknown.

Repertoires were generated with immunoSEQ multiplex PCR, while TCRdb's copy carries only in-frame clones and drops some. The sample lists 510,000 or so clones, approximately 88% occurring once. CDR1 and CDR2 (germline): MNHEY, SMNVEV (reference sequence). Trimming removed 9 bases from V and 3 bases from J; junction bases left unmatched: 6. This CDR3 spans 13 amino acids. Overall study results and limits: Vaccine recipients posted higher spike-specific TCR breadth than their placebo counterparts.

The sequence was collected from a person between 18 and 65 years old who received the Ad26.COV2.S COVID-19 vaccine or a placebo. The source was peripheral blood, collected in a trial of Ad26.COV2.S vaccine versus placebo. The V and J genes are TRBV27 and TRBJ2-3; 7 nucleotides match TRBD1. CDR3 loop: CASQTGLTDTQYF. The CDR3 region has the DNA TGTGCCAGTCAGACAGGGTTGACAGATACGCAGTATTTT.